This entry lists 15 T cell receptor beta chains sequenced from one sample in a study of T-cell memory formation after mild COVID-19. TCRdb used MiXCR to reprocess the 5' RACE reads, holding one entry per CDR3 protein. The sample lists 250,000 or so distinct CDR3 sequences, 7.5% to 10% occurring once. Sequencing input: PBMCs or a T cell subset sorted from them (not recorded which). The receptor source for this set is a man younger than 30 who had mild COVID-19 (a few samples of this study predate the infection). Cell type and time point are not known.

This clonotype has just a few counts. V gene TRBV12-3 or TRBV12-4 combines with J gene TRBJ2-7; the D gene could be TRBD1 or TRBD2 (5 bases each). The CDR3 length is 14 residues. The germline V and J ends were trimmed by 5 bases and 0 bases, with 11 bases remaining between them. CDR3 residues: CASSPWDLSYEQYF. CDR3 coding DNA: TGTGCCAGCAGTCCTTGGGACCTCTCCTACGAGCAGTACTTC.

This clonotype occurred a few times. The V and J genes are TRBV4-3 and TRBJ2-1, with D possibly matching TRBD2 (5 bases). The CDR3 extends over 16 amino acids. Per the germline V gene, CDR1 is LGHNA and CDR2 is YSLEER. V dropped 0 bases and J dropped 4 bases, with 13 bases sitting between them. Here the CDR3 reads CASSQDLSGTYNEQFF. CDR3 in DNA: TGCGCCAGCAGCCAAGATCTAAGCGGAACATACAATGAGCAGTTCTTC.

The V and J genes are TRBV19 and TRBJ1-1; no definite D call. This CDR3 has 15 amino acids. Germline assignment: CDR1 LNHDA and CDR2 SQIVND (reference sequence). V lost 5 bases, J lost 1 base, and 14 bases lay in between. CDR3 residues: CASSAGVGWNTEAFF. CDR3 nucleotide sequence: TGTGCCAGTAGTGCCGGGGTCGGTTGGAACACTGAAGCTTTCTTT.

The gene calls are TRBV7-3 and TRBJ2-3; D is perhaps TRBD1 or TRBD2 (5 bases each). V lost 1 base and J 4 bases, leaving 6 bases between the germline ends. The CDR3 covers 13 residues. Germline CDR1 SGHTA, CDR2 FQGTGA. Here the CDR3 DNA reads TGTGCCAGCAGCTTAATGGGGGCAGATACGCAGTATTTT. Translated, it gives CASSLMGADTQYF.

The V call is TRBV7-2, the J call TRBJ1-2, with D unclear. The CDR3 sequence is 14 residues long. Trimming stripped 5 bases from V and 5 bases from J, with 15 bases between. CDR1 and CDR2 from the germline V gene are SGHTA and FQGNSA. The CDR3 DNA follows: TGTGCCAGCAGCCCCGACCGGGAGCAATATGGCTACACCTTC. It yields the protein CASSPDREQYGYTF.

The rearrangement uses TRBV7-2 and TRBJ2-1, with 8 bases lining up with TRBD1. The CDR3 length is 14 residues. CDR1 SGHTA and CDR2 FQGNSA come from the germline V gene. J was trimmed by 10 bases and V by 4 bases; bases with no gene match: 9. In DNA, the CDR3 is TGTGCCAGCAGCTACTGGACAGGGCCGTCCGAGCAGTTCTTC. Amino acid sequence: CASSYWTGPSEQFF.

There are many counts of this clonotype. This chain uses TRBV18 with TRBJ2-1; 9 nucleotides line up with TRBD2. V shed 1 base, J shed 5 bases, and the junction held 3 bases outside the gene matches. There are 15 residues in the CDR3. CDR1 is KGHSH, CDR2 LQKENI, per germline. The CDR3 region is CASSPQRGDDNEQFF. Here the CDR3 DNA reads TGTGCCAGCTCACCACAGCGGGGGGATGACAATGAGCAGTTCTTC.

The chain joins TRBV20-1 to TRBJ2-3; 11 bases are a match to TRBD2. V trimming: 7 bases; J trimming: 3 bases; junction bases outside the gene matches: 9. Germline V gene data show CDR1 as DFQATT and CDR2 as SNEGSKA (reference sequence). This CDR3 contains 15 residues. This CDR3 is CSGHPSGGMTDTQYF. In nucleotides, the CDR3 is TGCAGTGGCCACCCTAGCGGGGGGATGACAGATACGCAGTATTTT.

This clonotype was found many times. The V gene is TRBV15, the J gene TRBJ1-2, with 8 bases matching TRBD1. This CDR3 contains 14 residues. After removal of 4 bases from V and 4 bases from J, the junction contained 5 bases not matched to a gene. Germline CDR1 LNHNV, CDR2 YYDKDF (reference sequence). The CDR3: CATSKRGQVYGYTF. Written as DNA, the CDR3 is TGTGCCACCAGCAAAAGGGGACAGGTCTATGGCTACACCTTC.

This clonotype occurred a few times. The CDR3 sequence is CASSLEYGIQFF. For the CDR3, the DNA is TGTGCCAGCAGCTTAGAGTACGGGATTCAGTTCTTC. The rearrangement links TRBV7-2 to TRBJ2-1; D may be TRBD2 (5 bases). The germline V gene encodes CDR1 SGHTA and CDR2 FQGNSA. Trimming stripped 1 base from V and 13 bases from J, with 11 bases between. This CDR3 has 12 amino acids.

This clonotype was detected only a few times. The V gene is TRBV6-5, the J gene TRBJ2-1; 7 nucleotides line up with TRBD2. The CDR3 extends over 16 amino acids. Germline V lookup: CDR1 MNHEY, CDR2 SVGAGI. With V trimmed by 6 bases and J by 7 bases, 15 bases remained unmatched. The CDR3 is CASSYGGFGGGNEQFF. The CDR3 DNA reads TGTGCCAGCAGCTATGGGGGGTTTGGGGGGGGAAATGAGCAGTTCTTC.

This clonotype appeared many times. The chain carries TRBV7-9 and TRBJ2-5; D is unresolved. The V and J ends lost 5 bases and 4 bases respectively, with 14 bases between them. This CDR3 spans 14 amino acids. Looked up from germline, CDR1 is SEHNR and CDR2 is FQNEAQ (reference sequence). CDR3: CASSLVASGETQYF. The CDR3 DNA is TGTGCCAGCAGCCTAGTAGCCTCTGGAGAGACCCAGTACTTC. Looking up the rest from reference TRBV7-9 and TRBJ2-5 gives the full variable domain: DTGVSQNPRHKITKRGQNVTFRCDPISEHNRLYWYRQTLGQGPEFLTYFQNEAQLEKSRLLSDRFSAERPKGSFSTLEIQRTEQGDSAMYLCASSLVASGETQYFGPGTRLLVL.

This clonotype has a handful of counts. V gene TRBV20-1 combines with J gene TRBJ2-1, with D possibly being TRBD1 or TRBD2 (5 bases each). Germline CDR1 is DFQATT and CDR2 is SNEGSKA (reference sequence). There are 12 residues in the CDR3. Trimming shortened V by 2 bases and J by 6 bases, and 8 bases separated the two germline ends. CDR3 sequence: CSARPGANEQFF. The CDR3 region has the DNA TGCAGTGCTAGACCCGGGGCCAATGAGCAGTTCTTC.

This clonotype was counted between two and nine times. The rearrangement links TRBV20-1 to TRBJ1-6; 7 bases agree with TRBD1. J lost 10 bases, V lost 6 bases, and 15 bases had no gene match. In germline, CDR1 is DFQATT, CDR2 SNEGSKA (reference sequence). The CDR3 is 15 residues long. As DNA, the CDR3 is TGCAGTGCAAAGCCGTGGGTGGGACAGAGGTCACCCCTCCACTTT. Translation gives CSAKPWVGQRSPLHF.

The V call is TRBV10-3, the J call TRBJ1-3, with TRBD1 as a possible D gene (5 bases). This CDR3 is built from 16 residues. Germline assignment: CDR1 ENHRY and CDR2 SYGVKD. The V gene lost 0 bases and the J gene lost 1 base, with 10 bases spanning the gap. CDR3 sequence (DNA): TGTGCCATCAGTGAGTCGGGGCTTCGGTCTGGAAACACCATATATTTT. Translated, it gives CAISESGLRSGNTIYF.